This paragraph covers one T cell receptor (beta chain) sequence. Its target is not known. This sample is drawn from a study of cytomegalovirus exposure and HLA in healthy donors. CDR3 size: 17 residues. Between the trimmed V and J ends, which lost 0 bases and 2 bases, there was a span of 15 bases. CDR1 is LGHNA, CDR2 YNFKEQ, per germline. The PCR had 60 Vbeta and 13 Jbeta primers. Sequenced by immunoSEQ multiplex PCR; TCRdb stores in-frame clones only, minus some. The sample has about 200,000 clones, around 80% seen once; the top ten hold 0.22%. Notes on the study in general: Evidence from a later analysis indicated that most CMV-associated TCR beta chains looked HLA-restricted. Later genetic work tied a missense DCLRE1C variant to beta-chain V and J trimming.

The sequence came from a girl aged 2-10 years in good health and CMV-seronegative. The chain combines TRBV4-2 with TRBJ2-3, with D hard to call. The sample was PBMCs. This chain's CDR3 is CASSQDLWLDATDTQYF. DNA of the CDR3: TGTGCCAGCAGCCAAGACCTTTGGCTAGACGCCACAGATACGCAGTATTTT.